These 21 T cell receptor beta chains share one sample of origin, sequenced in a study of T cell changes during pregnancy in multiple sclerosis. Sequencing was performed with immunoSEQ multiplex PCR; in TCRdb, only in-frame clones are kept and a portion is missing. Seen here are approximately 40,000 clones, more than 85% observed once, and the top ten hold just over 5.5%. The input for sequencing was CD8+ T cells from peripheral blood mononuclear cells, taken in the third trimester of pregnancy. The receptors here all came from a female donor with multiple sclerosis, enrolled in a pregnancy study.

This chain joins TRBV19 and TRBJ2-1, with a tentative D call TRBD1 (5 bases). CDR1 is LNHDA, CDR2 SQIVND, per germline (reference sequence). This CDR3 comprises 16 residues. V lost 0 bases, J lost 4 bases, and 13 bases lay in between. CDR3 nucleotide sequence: TGTGCCAGTAGTATAGAGGGGCTAGAGGTATACAATGAGCAGTTCTTC. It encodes CASSIEGLEVYNEQFF.

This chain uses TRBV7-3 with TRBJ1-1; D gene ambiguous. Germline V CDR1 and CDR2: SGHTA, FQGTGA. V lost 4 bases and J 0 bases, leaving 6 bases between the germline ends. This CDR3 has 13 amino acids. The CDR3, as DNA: TGTGCCAGCAGCTCCTTCCTGAACACTGAAGCTTTCTTT. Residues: CASSSFLNTEAFF.

The CDR3, as DNA: TGTGCCAGTAGTATAGAGGCAGAACTAGCGGGTCGGGATGAGCAGTTCTTC. This gives the protein CASSIEAELAGRDEQFF. This chain connects TRBV19 to TRBJ2-1, with 9 bases identical to TRBD2. The CDR3 has 17 amino acids. The germline V gene has CDR1 LNHDA and CDR2 SQIVND (reference sequence). Trimming cost V 0 bases and J 8 bases; bases outside gene matches: 11.

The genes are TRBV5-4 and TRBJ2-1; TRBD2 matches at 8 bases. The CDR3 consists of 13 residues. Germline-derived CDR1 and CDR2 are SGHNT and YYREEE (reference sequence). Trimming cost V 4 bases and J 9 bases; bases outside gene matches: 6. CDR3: CASSVSSGSEQFF. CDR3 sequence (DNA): TGTGCCAGCAGCGTGTCGAGCGGGAGTGAGCAGTTCTTC.

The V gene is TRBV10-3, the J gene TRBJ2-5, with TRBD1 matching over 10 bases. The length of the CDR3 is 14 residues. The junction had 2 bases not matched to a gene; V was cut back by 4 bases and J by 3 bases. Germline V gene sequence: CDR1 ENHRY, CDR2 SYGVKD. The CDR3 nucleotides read TGTGCCATCAGTGGTGGGACAGGGGAAGAGACCCAGTACTTC. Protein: CAISGGTGEETQYF.

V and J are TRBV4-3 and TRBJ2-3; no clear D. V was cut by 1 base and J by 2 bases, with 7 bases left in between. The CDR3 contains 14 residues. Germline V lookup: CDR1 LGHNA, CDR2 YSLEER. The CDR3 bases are TGCGCCAGCAGCCAAGGACTGAACACAGATACGCAGTATTTT. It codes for CASSQGLNTDTQYF.

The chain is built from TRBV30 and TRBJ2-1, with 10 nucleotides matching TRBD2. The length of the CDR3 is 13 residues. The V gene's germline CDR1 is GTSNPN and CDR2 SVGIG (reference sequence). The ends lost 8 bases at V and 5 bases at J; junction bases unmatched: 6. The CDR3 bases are TGTGCCAGGGGGACTAGCGCCAACAATGAGCAGTTCTTC. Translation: CARGTSANNEQFF.

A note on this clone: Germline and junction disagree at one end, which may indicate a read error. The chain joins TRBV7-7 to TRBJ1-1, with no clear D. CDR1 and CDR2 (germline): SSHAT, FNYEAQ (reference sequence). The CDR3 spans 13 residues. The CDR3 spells CASSPSPNTEAFF. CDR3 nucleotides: TGTGCTAGCAGCCCCAGTCCGAACACTGAAGCTTTCTTT.

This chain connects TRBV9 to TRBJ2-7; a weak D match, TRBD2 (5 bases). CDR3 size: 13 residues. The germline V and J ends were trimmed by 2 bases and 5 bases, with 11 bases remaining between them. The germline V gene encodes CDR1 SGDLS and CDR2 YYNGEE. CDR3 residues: CASSVKTGNEQYF. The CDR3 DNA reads TGTGCCAGCAGCGTTAAAACCGGGAACGAGCAGTACTTC.

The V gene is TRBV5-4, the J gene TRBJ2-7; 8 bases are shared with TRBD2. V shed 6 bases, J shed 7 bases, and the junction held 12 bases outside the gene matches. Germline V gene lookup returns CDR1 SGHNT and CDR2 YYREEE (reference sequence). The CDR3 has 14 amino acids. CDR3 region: CASTLPSGSGEQYF. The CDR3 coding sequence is TGTGCCAGCACCCTACCGAGCGGGAGCGGGGAGCAGTACTTC.

The chain's CDR3 is CASSLLRGRLSYEQYF. In DNA form, the CDR3 reads TGTGCCAGCAGTTTACTACGGGGGAGGTTGTCCTACGAGCAGTACTTC. The V and J genes are TRBV28 and TRBJ2-7; TRBD2 is a possible D gene (6 bases). Germline CDR1 is MDHEN and CDR2 is SYDVKM. This CDR3 is 16 amino acids long. V was trimmed by 2 bases and J by 1 base, leaving 15 bases between them. Looking up the rest from reference TRBV28 and TRBJ2-7 gives the full variable domain: DVKVTQSSRYLVKRTGEKVFLECVQDMDHENMFWYRQDPGLGLRLIYFSYDVKMKEKGDIPEGYSVSREKKERFSLILESASTNQTSMYLCASSLLRGRLSYEQYFGPGTRLTVT.

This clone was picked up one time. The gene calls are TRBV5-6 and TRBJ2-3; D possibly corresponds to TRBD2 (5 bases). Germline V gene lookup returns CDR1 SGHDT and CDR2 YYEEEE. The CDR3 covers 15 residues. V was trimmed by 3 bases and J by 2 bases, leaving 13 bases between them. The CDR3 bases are TGTGCCAGCAGCTCTTTTAGGGAGTTCACAGATACGCAGTATTTT. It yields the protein CASSSFREFTDTQYF.

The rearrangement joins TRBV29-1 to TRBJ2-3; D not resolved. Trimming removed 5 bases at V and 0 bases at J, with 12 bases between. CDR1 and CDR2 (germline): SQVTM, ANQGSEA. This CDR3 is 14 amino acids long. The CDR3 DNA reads TGCAGCGTTAGTCCCCACAGCAGCACAGATACGCAGTATTTT. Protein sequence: CSVSPHSSTDTQYF.

Here the CDR3 DNA reads TGTGCCAGCAGCCCGACAGGGGATCAGCCCCAGCATTTT. Protein sequence: CASSPTGDQPQHF. The chain couples TRBV6-1 to TRBJ1-5, with 8 bases matching TRBD1. CDR3 length: 13 residues. V gave up 6 bases and J gave up 5 bases; unmatched junction bases: 3. CDR1 is MNHNS and CDR2 is SASEGT in the germline V gene.

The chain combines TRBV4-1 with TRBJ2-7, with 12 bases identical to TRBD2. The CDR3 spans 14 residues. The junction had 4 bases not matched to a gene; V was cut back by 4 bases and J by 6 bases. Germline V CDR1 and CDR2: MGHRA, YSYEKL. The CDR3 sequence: CASSPGTSGFEQYF. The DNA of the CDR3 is TGCGCCAGCAGCCCCGGGACTAGCGGGTTCGAGCAGTACTTC.

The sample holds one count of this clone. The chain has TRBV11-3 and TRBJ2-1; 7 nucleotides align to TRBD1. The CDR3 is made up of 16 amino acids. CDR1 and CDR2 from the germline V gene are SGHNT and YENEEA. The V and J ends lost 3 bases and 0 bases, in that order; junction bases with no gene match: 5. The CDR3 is CASSFRRGPSYNEQFF. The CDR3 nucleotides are TGTGCCAGCAGCTTTCGTAGGGGGCCCTCCTACAATGAGCAGTTCTTC.

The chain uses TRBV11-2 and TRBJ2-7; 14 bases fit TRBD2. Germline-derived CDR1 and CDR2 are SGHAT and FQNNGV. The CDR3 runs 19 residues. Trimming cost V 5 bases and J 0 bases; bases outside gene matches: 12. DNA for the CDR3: TGTGCCAGCAGCCCCAAAGGACTAGCGGGAGGCCTTAGCTCCTACGAGCAGTACTTC. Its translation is CASSPKGLAGGLSSYEQYF.

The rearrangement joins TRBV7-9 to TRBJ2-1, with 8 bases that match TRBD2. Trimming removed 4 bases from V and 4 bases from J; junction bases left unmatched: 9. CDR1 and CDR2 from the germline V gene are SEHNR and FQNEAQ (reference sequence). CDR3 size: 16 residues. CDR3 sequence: CASSSIGLAPYNEQFF. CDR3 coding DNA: TGTGCCAGCAGCTCCATCGGACTAGCACCTTACAATGAGCAGTTCTTC.

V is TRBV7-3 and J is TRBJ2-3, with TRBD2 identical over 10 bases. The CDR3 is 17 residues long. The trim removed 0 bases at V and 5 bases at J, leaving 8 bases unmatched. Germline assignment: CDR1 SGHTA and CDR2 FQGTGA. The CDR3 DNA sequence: TGTGCCAGCAGCTTAACCCCAAGCGGGAGGGCGGGAGATACGCAGTATTTT. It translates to CASSLTPSGRAGDTQYF. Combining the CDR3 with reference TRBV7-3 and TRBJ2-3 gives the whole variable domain GAGVSQTPSNKVTEKGKYVELRCDPISGHTALYWYRQSLGQGPEFLIYFQGTGAADDSGLPNDRFFAVRPEGSVSTLKIQRTERGDSAVYLCASSLTPSGRAGDTQYFGPGTRLTVL.

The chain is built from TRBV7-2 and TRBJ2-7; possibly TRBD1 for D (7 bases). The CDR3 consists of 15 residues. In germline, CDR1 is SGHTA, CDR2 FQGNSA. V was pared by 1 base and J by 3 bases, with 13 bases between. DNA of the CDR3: TGTGCCAGCAGCTTAGATTTCAGGGGGGACTACGAGCAGTACTTC. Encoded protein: CASSLDFRGDYEQYF.

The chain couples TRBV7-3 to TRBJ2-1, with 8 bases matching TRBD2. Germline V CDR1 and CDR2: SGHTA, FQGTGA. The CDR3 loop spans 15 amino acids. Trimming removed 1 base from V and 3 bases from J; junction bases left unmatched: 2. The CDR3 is CASSLILADYNEQFF. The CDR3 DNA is TGTGCCAGCAGCTTAATACTAGCGGACTACAATGAGCAGTTCTTC.